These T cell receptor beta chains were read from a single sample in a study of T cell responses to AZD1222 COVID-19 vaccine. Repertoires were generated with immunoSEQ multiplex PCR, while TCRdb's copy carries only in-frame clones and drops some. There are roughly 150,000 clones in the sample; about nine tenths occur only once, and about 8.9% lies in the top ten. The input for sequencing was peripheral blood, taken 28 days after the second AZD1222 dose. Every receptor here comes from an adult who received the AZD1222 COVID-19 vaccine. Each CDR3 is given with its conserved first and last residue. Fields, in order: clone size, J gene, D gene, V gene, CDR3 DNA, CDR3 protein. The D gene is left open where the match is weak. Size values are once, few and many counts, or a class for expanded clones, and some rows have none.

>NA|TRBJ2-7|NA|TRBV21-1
TGTGCCAGCAGCGTTCTTCATACCTCTCCTCCCTACGAGCAGTACTTC
CASSVLHTSPPYEQYF
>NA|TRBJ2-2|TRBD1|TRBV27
TGTGCCAGCAGTCAGAGGACAGGTGGTTTGACCGGGGAGCTGTTTTTT
CASSQRTGGLTGELFF
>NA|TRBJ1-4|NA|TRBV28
TGTGCCAGCAGTTTGGGCGGGGTTAATGAAAAACTGTTTTTT
CASSLGGVNEKLFF
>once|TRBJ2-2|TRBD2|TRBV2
TGTGCCAGCAGTGTTTCTAGCGGGAGGTCAGGGGGGGAGCTGTTTTTT
CASSVSSGRSGGELFF
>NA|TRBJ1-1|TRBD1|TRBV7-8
TGTGCCAGCAGCTGGGACAGGGACACTGAAGCTTTCTTT
CASSWDRDTEAFF
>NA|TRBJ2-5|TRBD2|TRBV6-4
TGTGCCACCCTTTGTTTCCTAGCGGGAGTGCGCCAAGAGACCCAGTACTTC
CATLCFLAGVRQETQYF
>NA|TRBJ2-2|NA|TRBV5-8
TGTGCCAGCAGCTGGCCGGGACAGAACACCGGGGAGCTGTTTTTT
CASSWPGQNTGELFF
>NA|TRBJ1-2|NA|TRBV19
TGTGCCAGTAGTATGATACAAACCCGGGGCTATGGCTACACCTTC
CASSMIQTRGYGYTF
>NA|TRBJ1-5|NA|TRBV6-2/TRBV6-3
TGTGCCAGCAGTTACACGGATCACGTGGGGTCCCGAAATCAGCCCCAGCATTTT
CASSYTDHVGSRNQPQHF
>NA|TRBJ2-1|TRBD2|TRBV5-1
TGCGCCAGCAGTCCCGGGACTAGCTCCTACAATGAGCAGTTCTTC
CASSPGTSSYNEQFF
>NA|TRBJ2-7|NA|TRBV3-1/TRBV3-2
TGTGCCAGCAGCCAAGATTTAGCCTCCTACGAGCAGTACTTC
CASSQDLASYEQYF
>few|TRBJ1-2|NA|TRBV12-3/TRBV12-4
TGTGCCAGCAGTCGGGACCCGGCGGGCTACACCTTC
CASSRDPAGYTF
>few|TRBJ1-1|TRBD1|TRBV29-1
TGCAGCGTTTCAGGGGGCCTAAAAGGTGCTGAAGCTTTCTTT
CSVSGGLKGAEAFF
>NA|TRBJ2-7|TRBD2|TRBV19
TGTGCCAGTAGTATTACTAGCGGGAGTTACGAGCAGTACTTC
CASSITSGSYEQYF
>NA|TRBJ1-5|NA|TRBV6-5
TGTGCCAGCAGTTACACGGTGGATCAGCCCCAGCATTTT
CASSYTVDQPQHF
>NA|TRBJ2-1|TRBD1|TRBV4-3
TGCGCCAGCAGTGCAGGACAGGGGACCTACAATGAGCAGTTCTTC
CASSAGQGTYNEQFF
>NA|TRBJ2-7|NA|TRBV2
TGTGCCAGCAGTGATTTCGGGGTGGGCTACGAGCAGTACTTC
CASSDFGVGYEQYF
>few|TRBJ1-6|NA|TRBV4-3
TGCGCCAGCAGCCAAGATACGGGTAATTCACCCCTCCACTTT
CASSQDTGNSPLHF
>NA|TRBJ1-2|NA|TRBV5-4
TGTGCCAGCAGCATGTCCGGGACTGTGACCTATGGCTACACCTTC
CASSMSGTVTYGYTF
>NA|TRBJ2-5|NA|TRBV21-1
TGTGCCAGCAGCTACCCTACGGTGGACAGGGCGGTAGGAGAGACCCAGTACTTC
CASSYPTVDRAVGETQYF
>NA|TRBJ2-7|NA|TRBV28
TGTGCCAGCAGTTTTAATACGGCGGGCAAACACGAGCAGTACTTC
CASSFNTAGKHEQYF
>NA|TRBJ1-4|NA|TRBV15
TGTGCCACCAGCAGAACGTACCAGCTTAATGAAAAACTGTTTTTT
CATSRTYQLNEKLFF
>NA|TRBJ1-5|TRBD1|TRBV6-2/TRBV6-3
TGTGCCAGCAGTTTGGACAGGGGGAGTCAGCCCCAGCATTTT
CASSLDRGSQPQHF
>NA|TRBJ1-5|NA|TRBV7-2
TGTGCCAGCAGCTTGGACATGCAGCAGCCCCAGCATTTT
CASSLDMQQPQHF
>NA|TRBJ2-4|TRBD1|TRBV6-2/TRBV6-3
TGTGCCAGCAGTTACCCCCCCCAGACAGGGGAGACCAAAAACATTCAGTACTTC
CASSYPPQTGETKNIQYF
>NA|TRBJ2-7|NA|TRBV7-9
TGTGCCAGCAGCTCTCGACCGAACACCTACGAGCAGTACTTC
CASSSRPNTYEQYF
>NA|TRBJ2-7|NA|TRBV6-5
TGTGCCAGCAGTTACTCCGGAGGGAACATCTGGTCCGAGCAGTACTTC
CASSYSGGNIWSEQYF
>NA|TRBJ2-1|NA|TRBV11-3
TGTGCCAGCAGCTTAGACTCCTACAATGAGCAGTTCTTC
CASSLDSYNEQFF